The source of this T cell receptor (beta chain) is a study of regulatory T cells in long-lasting Graves disease. Described time point: newly diagnosed GD, antithyroid drugs for less than 3 months. Extracted RNA from PBMCs served as the source of the TCR library. This clonotype was detected only a few times. The CDR3 is 15 amino acids. V lost 8 bases to trimming and J lost 2 bases; unmatched junction nucleotides: 5. Looked up from germline, CDR1 is MDHEN and CDR2 is SYDVKM. Sequencing libraries for TCR beta were prepared with iRepertoire HTBI primers and Arm-PCR of CDR3 regions. TCRdb called the multiplex PCR reads again in MiXCR, with one record for every CDR3 protein. The sample shows under 800,000 distinct CDR3 sequences, approximately 15% of them seen only once. In addition, the sample was reused for a study of T cells in Graves' hyperthyroidism and ophthalmopathy. That paper notes: In the blood, most expanded thyroid clonotypes above 0.001 appeared as well. The model identified upcoming ophthalmopathy a median around 7.1 months ahead of onset.

This TCR came from a woman aged 25 to 45 with Graves disease. V and J are TRBV28 and TRBJ2-3; 12 bases agree with TRBD2. This material consisted of peripheral blood mononuclear cells (PBMCs), taken at new diagnosis, from a patient treated with antithyroid drugs. As DNA, the CDR3 is TGTGCCAGCGACGGACTAGCGGGACTCACAGATACGCAGTATTTT. Translated: CASDGLAGLTDTQYF. Based on the CDR3 plus reference TRBV28 and TRBJ2-3, the full variable domain is DVKVTQSSRYLVKRTGEKVFLECVQDMDHENMFWYRQDPGLGLRLIYFSYDVKMKEKGDIPEGYSVSREKKERFSLILESASTNQTSMYLCASDGLAGLTDTQYFGPGTRLTVL.